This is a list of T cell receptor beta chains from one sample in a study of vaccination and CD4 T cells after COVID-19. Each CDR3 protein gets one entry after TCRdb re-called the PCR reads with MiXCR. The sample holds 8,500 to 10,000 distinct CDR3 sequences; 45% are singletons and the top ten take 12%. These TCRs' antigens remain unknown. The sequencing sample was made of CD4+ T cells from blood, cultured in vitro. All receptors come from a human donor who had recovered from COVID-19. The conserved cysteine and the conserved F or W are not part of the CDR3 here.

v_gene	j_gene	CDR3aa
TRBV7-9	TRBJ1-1	ASSQGTRGPGQGARRPWNTEAF
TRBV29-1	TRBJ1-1	SVEGTAMNTEAF
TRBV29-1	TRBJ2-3	SVEARQGTDTQY
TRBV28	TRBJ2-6	ASSLSWSGAGANVLT
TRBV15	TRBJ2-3	ATSRDMGGVYTDTQY
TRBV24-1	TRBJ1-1	ATSDFKGEEAF
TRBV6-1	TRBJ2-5	ATSAGTGVRTQY
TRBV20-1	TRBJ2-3	SARGTGGISTDTQY
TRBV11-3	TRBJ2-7	ASSTVSYEQY
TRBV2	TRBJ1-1	ASSAPRGNTEAF
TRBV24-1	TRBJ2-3	ATSASMAGFLDTQY
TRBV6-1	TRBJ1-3	ASSQTGTGNTIY
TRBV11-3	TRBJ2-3	ASSPSRGSATDTQY
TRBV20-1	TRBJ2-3	SLKGQGTDTQY
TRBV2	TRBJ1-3	ASSDTGVPGNTIY
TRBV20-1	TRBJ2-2	SARDLGGLNTGELF
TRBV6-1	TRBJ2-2	ASSGQGARGGELF
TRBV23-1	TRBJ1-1	ASSQSGQNTEAF
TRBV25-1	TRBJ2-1	ASSSGQGSYNEQF
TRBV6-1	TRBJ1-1	ASTPRQQALNTEAF